The rows below give T cell receptor beta chains drawn from one sample of a study of shared clonotypes between healthy human individuals. The data were produced by immunoSEQ multiplex PCR, yet TCRdb's version contains in-frame clones alone and is incomplete. The data show around 1.4 million clones, 98% seen once. Sequenced input: naive CD4+ T cells sorted from blood. These receptor sequences come from a young man in good health. Both conserved end residues are part of each CDR3. D genes are given only for firm matches. Size is stated for part of the rows, as once, few or many counts, or as a class when the clone is expanded.

V gene	clone size	D gene	J gene	CDR3 protein	CDR3 DNA
TRBV11-1	-	-	TRBJ1-1	CASSLASGRVNTEAFF	TGTGCCAGCAGCTTAGCGTCTGGCAGGGTGAACACTGAAGCTTTCTTT
TRBV4-2	-	TRBD1	TRBJ1-1	CASSQGGTGRDTEAFF	TGTGCCAGCAGCCAGGGAGGGACAGGGAGGGACACTGAAGCTTTCTTT
TRBV7-9	once	TRBD1	TRBJ1-5	CASTTGGVQPQHF	TGTGCCAGCACAACAGGGGGCGTTCAGCCCCAGCATTTT
TRBV2	-	TRBD2	TRBJ2-7	CASRGGTSGTYEQYF	TGTGCCAGCAGGGGAGGGACTAGCGGGACCTACGAGCAGTACTTC
TRBV11-2	-	TRBD1	TRBJ1-4	CASSPSWTGGNEKLFF	TGTGCCAGCAGCCCCTCGTGGACAGGAGGGAATGAAAAACTGTTTTTT
TRBV5-1	-	-	TRBJ1-1	CASSLEATLSEAFF	TGCGCCAGCAGCCTCGAAGCAACGCTAAGTGAAGCTTTCTTT
TRBV27	-	-	TRBJ2-3	CASSLWGGGTNTDTQYF	TGTGCCAGCAGCCTCTGGGGGGGCGGGACAAACACAGATACGCAGTATTTT
TRBV2	-	-	TRBJ2-7	CASSTGTYEQYF	TGTGCCAGCAGTACAGGGACCTACGAGCAGTACTTC
TRBV11-2	-	TRBD1	TRBJ2-2	CASSKQGANTGELFF	TGTGCCAGCAGCAAACAGGGGGCGAACACCGGGGAGCTGTTTTTT
TRBV5-1	-	TRBD1	TRBJ1-1	CASSYNRGGNTEAFF	TGCGCCAGCAGCTATAACAGGGGAGGCAACACTGAAGCTTTCTTT
TRBV7-2	-	-	TRBJ2-7	CASSRSPPSWEQYF	TGTGCCAGCAGCCGTAGCCCTCCCTCATGGGAGCAGTACTTC
TRBV5-1	-	TRBD2	TRBJ2-5	CASSPGLAGQETQYF	TGCGCCAGCAGCCCGGGACTAGCGGGACAAGAGACCCAGTACTTC
TRBV7-2	-	-	TRBJ2-3	CASRPPGPSTDTQYF	TGTGCCAGCCGACCCCCAGGGCCAAGCACAGATACGCAGTATTTT
TRBV6-6	once	-	TRBJ2-5	CASSKQAGLLETQYF	TGTGCCAGCAGTAAGCAGGCGGGGCTATTAGAGACCCAGTACTTC
TRBV5-1	once	-	TRBJ1-1	CASSFKTGETEAFF	TGCGCCAGCAGCTTTAAGACAGGAGAAACTGAAGCTTTCTTT
TRBV6-1	-	-	TRBJ2-5	CASSEEERPGLFWSQYF	TGTGCCAGCAGTGAAGAAGAAAGGCCGGGCCTGTTCTGGTCCCAGTACTTC
TRBV7-9	-	TRBD1	TRBJ1-4	CASSLGDSHNEKLFF	TGTGCCAGCAGCTTAGGGGACAGCCATAATGAAAAACTGTTTTTT
TRBV7-3	-	-	TRBJ2-3	CASTPVSTSTDTQYF	TGTGCCAGCACCCCGGTCTCAACTAGCACAGATACGCAGTATTTT
TRBV29-1	-	-	TRBJ1-3	CSAQQGSEGNTIYF	TGCAGCGCACAACAGGGTTCGGAGGGAAACACCATATATTTT
TRBV5-1	-	TRBD2	TRBJ2-3	CASSLGIAGDTDTQYF	TGCGCCAGCAGCTTGGGCATAGCGGGAGACACAGATACGCAGTATTTT
TRBV5-1	-	TRBD2	TRBJ2-7	CASSLLAGDYEQYF	TGCGCCAGCAGCTTGCTAGCGGGAGACTACGAGCAGTACTTC
TRBV5-1	-	TRBD1	TRBJ2-1	CASSYQQGGFYNEQFF	TGCGCCAGCAGCTACCAACAGGGGGGTTTCTACAATGAGCAGTTCTTC